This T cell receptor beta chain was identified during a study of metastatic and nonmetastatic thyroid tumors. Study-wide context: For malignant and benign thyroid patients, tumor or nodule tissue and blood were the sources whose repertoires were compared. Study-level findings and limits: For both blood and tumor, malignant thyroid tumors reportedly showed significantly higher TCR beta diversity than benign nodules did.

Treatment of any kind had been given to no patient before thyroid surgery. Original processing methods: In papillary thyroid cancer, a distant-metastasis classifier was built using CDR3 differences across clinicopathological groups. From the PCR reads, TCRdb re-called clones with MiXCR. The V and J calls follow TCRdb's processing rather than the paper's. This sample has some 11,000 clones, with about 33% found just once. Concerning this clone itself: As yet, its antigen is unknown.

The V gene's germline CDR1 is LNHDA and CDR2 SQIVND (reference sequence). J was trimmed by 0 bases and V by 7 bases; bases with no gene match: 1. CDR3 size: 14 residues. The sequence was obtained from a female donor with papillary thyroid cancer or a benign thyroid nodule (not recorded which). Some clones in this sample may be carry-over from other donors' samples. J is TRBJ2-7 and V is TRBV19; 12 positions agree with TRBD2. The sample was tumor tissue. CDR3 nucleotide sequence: TGTGCCAGTAAGACTAGCGGGAGCTCCTACGAGCAGTACTTC. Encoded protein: CASKTSGSSYEQYF. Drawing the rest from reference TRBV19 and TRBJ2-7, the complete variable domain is DGGITQSPKYLFRKEGQNVTLSCEQNLNHDAMYWYRQDPGQGLRLIYYSQIVNDFQKGDIAEGYSVSREKKESFPLTVTSAQKNPTAFYLCASKTSGSSYEQYFGPGTRLTVT.